These T cell receptor beta chains were read from a single sample in a study of blood T cell repertoires in COVID-19. Profiling relied on immunoSEQ multiplex PCR, and the TCRdb table lists in-frame clones only, not all of them. The sample has tens of thousands of clones; more than 70% are singletons. The sequenced material came from peripheral blood. These receptors were obtained from a man aged 25 to 40 with COVID-19, enrolled during active disease. The CDR3 runs from the conserved cysteine through the conserved F or W. The order of the fields is clone size, V gene, J gene, D gene, CDR3 DNA, CDR3 protein. The D gene is left open where the match is weak. Size values are once, few and many counts, or a class for expanded clones, and some rows have none.

-	TRBV6-5	TRBJ2-3	TRBD2	TGTGCCAGCAGTTCCTATAGCGGGAGGGCCGGAGATACGCAGTATTTT	CASSSYSGRAGDTQYF
-	TRBV28	TRBJ2-7	-	TGTGCCAGCAGTTTTCGAGGGCGGAGGGCCTACGAGCAGTACTTC	CASSFRGRRAYEQYF
-	TRBV5-6	TRBJ2-1	TRBD2	TGTGCCAGCAGTCGACTAGCGGGGGGCTTGGGTGAGCAGTTCTTC	CASSRLAGGLGEQFF
few	TRBV10-1	TRBJ2-7	-	TGCGCCAGCAGTGAGTCCGGGGGAGTGCAGTACTTC	CASSESGGVQYF
-	TRBV5-6	TRBJ2-1	-	TGTGCCAGCAGCTTGGGGGCCTTGGGGCTAGGGTACAATGAGCAGTTCTTC	CASSLGALGLGYNEQFF
-	TRBV2	TRBJ2-7	TRBD2	TGTGCCAGCAGACCCACTAGCGGTCCACCCGAGCAGTACTTC	CASRPTSGPPEQYF
-	TRBV11-3	TRBJ2-5	-	TGTGCCAGCGTACCCGGGGGGCGCGAAGAGACCCAGTACTTC	CASVPGGREETQYF
once	TRBV19	TRBJ1-5	TRBD1	TGTGCCAGTAGTACCGGACAGGGTGGCAATCAGCCCCAGCATTTT	CASSTGQGGNQPQHF
-	TRBV7-3	TRBJ2-6	TRBD2	TGTGCCAGCAGCCCACGACTAGCGGGGGTCTCTGGGGCCAACGTCCTGACTTTC	CASSPRLAGVSGANVLTF
-	TRBV27	TRBJ2-3	-	TGTGCCAGCAGGTTTGGCTCAGATACGCAGTATTTT	CASRFGSDTQYF
-	TRBV9	TRBJ2-3	TRBD2	TGTGCCAGCAGCGTGGCGGGGACTAGCAAGTATTTT	CASSVAGTSKYF
few	TRBV19	TRBJ2-2	TRBD2	TGTGCCAGTACCCTCTCGGGGGGTTTCAGCGCCGGGGAGCTGTTTTTT	CASTLSGGFSAGELFF
-	TRBV18	TRBJ1-1	TRBD1	TGTGCCAGCTCACCACGGGACAGGGGATCGAACACTGAAGCTTTCTTT	CASSPRDRGSNTEAFF
once	TRBV12-3/TRBV12-4	TRBJ2-7	TRBD1	TGTGCCAGCAGGGGACAGGGTCTTTACGAGCAGTACTTC	CASRGQGLYEQYF
-	TRBV5-6	TRBJ1-5	-	TGTGCCAGCAGCTTGGGAACAGGGTACAAGCCCCAGCATTTT	CASSLGTGYKPQHF
-	TRBV10-3	TRBJ2-3	TRBD2	TGTGCCACCAGACTCCGACTAGCGGGGGGGACAGATACGCAGTATTTT	CATRLRLAGGTDTQYF